These 7 T cell receptor beta chains were all obtained from the same sample, sequenced in a study of shared clonotypes between healthy human individuals. Naive CD8 cells, CD45RO-negative and positively selected for CCR7, excluded terminally differentiated effector memory CD45RA+ cells. The protocol was immunoSEQ multiplex PCR, while the TCRdb copy is restricted to in-frame clones and leaves out a portion. The sample lists about 2,100,000 clones; around 93% were seen once. What was sequenced was naive CD8+ T cells from PBMCs. The receptors here all came from a man between 18 and 35 years old in good health. Some clones in this sample may be carry-over from other donors' samples.

This chain joins TRBV28 and TRBJ2-7; 13 bases line up with TRBD2. Trimming took 5 bases from V and 0 from J; bases not matched to a gene: 4. This CDR3 region has 16 residues. From germline, CDR1 is MDHEN and CDR2 SYDVKM. CDR3 DNA sequence: TGTGCCAGCAGTCTGCGGACTAGCGGGAGCTCCTACGAGCAGTACTTC. This codes for CASSLRTSGSSYEQYF.

The chain uses TRBV7-9 and TRBJ2-1, with 10 bases fitting TRBD2. Germline V gives CDR1 SEHNR, CDR2 FQNEAQ (reference sequence). V lost 6 bases and J lost 5; bases outside the gene matches: 10. The CDR3 consists of 16 residues. CDR3 in DNA: TGTGCCAGCAGGTCGAATCTAGCGGGAGTTCACAATGAGCAGTTCTTC. Its protein product is CASRSNLAGVHNEQFF. Together with reference TRBV7-9 and TRBJ2-1, the CDR3 gives the full variable domain: DTGVSQNPRHKITKRGQNVTFRCDPISEHNRLYWYRQTLGQGPEFLTYFQNEAQLEKSRLLSDRFSAERPKGSFSTLEIQRTEQGDSAMYLCASRSNLAGVHNEQFFGPGTRLTVL.

The chain has TRBV27 and TRBJ2-3, with 9 nucleotides matching TRBD2. This CDR3 is built from 15 residues. The germline V gene encodes CDR1 MNHEY and CDR2 SMNVEV (reference sequence). With 7 bases clipped from V and 5 bases from J, the junction kept 10 bases outside the gene matches. This CDR3 is CASMLAGSVGDTQYF. CDR3 DNA: TGTGCCAGCATGCTAGCGGGATCTGTGGGAGATACGCAGTATTTT.

This chain uses TRBV10-2 with TRBJ2-1; no clear D gene. V was shortened by 6 bases and J by 0 bases, with 9 bases between the two germline ends. CDR1 and CDR2 (germline): WSHSY, SAAADI. This CDR3 comprises 14 residues. The CDR3 region has the DNA TGCGCCAGCAGATCCCTATCCTCCTACAATGAGCAGTTCTTC. Translating gives CASRSLSSYNEQFF.

This chain connects TRBV28 to TRBJ2-1; 8 bases map to TRBD2. V was clipped by 3 bases and J by 1 base; unmatched bases: 14. The length of the CDR3 is 19 residues. Looked up from germline, CDR1 is MDHEN and CDR2 is SYDVKM. The CDR3 is CASSLLGGEGTRSYNEQFF. The CDR3 nucleotides are TGTGCCAGCAGTTTGCTCGGGGGGGAGGGGACTCGGTCCTACAATGAGCAGTTCTTC.

V gene TRBV29-1 combines with J gene TRBJ2-6, with TRBD1 matching 9 bases. J lost 1 base, V lost 1 base, and 5 bases had no gene match. The CDR3 is 17 residues long. The germline V gene has CDR1 SQVTM and CDR2 ANQGSEA. DNA of the CDR3: TGCAGCGTTGAAGGGGGACAGGGAGCATCTGGGGCCAACGTCCTGACTTTC. Its translation: CSVEGGQGASGANVLTF.

This sequence joins TRBV9 and TRBJ1-1; D is perhaps TRBD1 (5 bases). Germline V CDR1 and CDR2: SGDLS, YYNGEE. This CDR3 comprises 14 residues. V lost 0 bases to trimming and J lost 6 bases, with 12 bases between them. The CDR3 nucleotides read TGTGCCAGCAGCGTAGTCGCGGGACGCGCTGAAGCTTTCTTT. Its protein product is CASSVVAGRAEAFF.